Below, 24 T cell receptor beta chains from the same sample are listed, as sequenced in a study of cytomegalovirus exposure and HLA in healthy donors. The study ran its PCR with 60 Vbeta and 13 Jbeta primers. Produced via immunoSEQ multiplex PCR; TCRdb's table is partial and in-frame only. The top ten hold about 2.5% of the sample, which has 150,000 to 250,000 clones, 75% to 85% seen once. Sequenced material: PBMCs. The source is a woman between 50 and 59 years old in good health and CMV-seronegative.

This clone was picked up one time. The genes are TRBV28 and TRBJ1-5; 8 nucleotides align to TRBD1. The V segment lost 6 bases and the J segment 0 bases; nucleotides outside the gene matches: 10. CDR3 length: 17 amino acids. The germline gives CDR1 MDHEN, CDR2 SYDVKM. CDR3 region: CASRPPGTGNSNQPQHF. The DNA of the CDR3 is TGTGCCAGCAGGCCACCCGGGACAGGTAATAGCAATCAGCCCCAGCATTTT. The entire variable domain, with the rest obtained from reference TRBV28 and TRBJ1-5, is as follows: DVKVTQSSRYLVKRTGEKVFLECVQDMDHENMFWYRQDPGLGLRLIYFSYDVKMKEKGDIPEGYSVSREKKERFSLILESASTNQTSMYLCASRPPGTGNSNQPQHFGDGTRLSIL.

The chain couples TRBV19 to TRBJ2-4; D is perhaps TRBD1 (6 bases). CDR1 and CDR2 (germline): LNHDA, SQIVND (reference sequence). The CDR3 consists of 14 residues. V was clipped by 5 bases and J by 8 bases, with 16 bases between them. CDR3 in DNA: TGTGCCAGTAGTCCTCGGTGGGGGCGAGACATTCAGTACTTC. This sequence encodes CASSPRWGRDIQYF.

This rearrangement joins TRBV6-1 to TRBJ2-7, with 7 bases matching TRBD1. Trimming at V came to 5 bases and at J to 4 bases, leaving 8 bases not matched to a gene. The CDR3 length is 14 residues. CDR1 is MNHNS, CDR2 SASEGT, per germline. The CDR3, as DNA: TGTGCCAGCAGTATCAGGGGGAGTAAATACGAGCAGTACTTC. It encodes CASSIRGSKYEQYF.

The rearrangement links TRBV5-1 to TRBJ2-3, with D perhaps matching TRBD2 (6 bases). The germline V and J ends were trimmed by 4 bases and 6 bases, with 18 bases remaining between them. From germline, CDR1 is SGHRS and CDR2 YFSETQ. This CDR3 has 15 residues. CDR3 sequence (DNA): TGCGCCAGCAGCCCGACGGGGCGGGGAGAGGATACGCAGTATTTT. It specifies CASSPTGRGEDTQYF.

The chain combines TRBV18 with TRBJ1-1; TRBD1 aligns across 7 bases. Trimming at V came to 3 bases and at J to 1 base, leaving 8 bases not matched to a gene. There are 16 residues in the CDR3. Germline CDR1 KGHSH, CDR2 LQKENI. CDR3: CASSPTTTGRNTEAFF. The DNA for the CDR3 is TGTGCCAGCTCACCTACTACGACAGGGAGGAACACTGAAGCTTTCTTT.

The J gene is TRBJ2-1, the V gene TRBV15; D is uncertain. This CDR3 is 12 amino acids long. The germline V gene has CDR1 LNHNV and CDR2 YYDKDF (reference sequence). Deletions cut 0 bases from V and 8 bases from J, with 5 bases between. CDR3 in DNA: TGTGCCACCAGCAGAGATCGCGATGAGCAGTTCTTC. It yields the protein CATSRDRDEQFF.

The chain uses TRBV7-9 and TRBJ2-1; 7 nucleotides line up with TRBD2. This CDR3 contains 17 residues. Germline V CDR1 and CDR2: SEHNR, FQNEAQ (reference sequence). Losses at the gene ends were 2 bases for V and 7 bases for J; bases not matched to a gene: 14. CDR3 protein: CASSLRASGSQRNEQFF. CDR3 DNA sequence: TGTGCCAGCAGCTTAAGGGCTAGCGGTTCTCAAAGGAATGAGCAGTTCTTC.

The V and J genes are TRBV28 and TRBJ1-2; possibly TRBD1 for D (6 bases). Germline CDR1 is MDHEN and CDR2 is SYDVKM. The V end lost 10 bases, the J end lost 4 bases, and 16 bases lay between the germline ends. The CDR3 length is 13 residues. The CDR3 nucleotides read TGTGCCACCCTGATTCGACAGGCCTATGGCTACACCTTC. It translates to CATLIRQAYGYTF.

The gene calls are TRBV7-9 and TRBJ2-3, with D tentatively TRBD1 (6 bases). V lost 11 bases and J 2 bases, leaving 17 bases between the germline ends. CDR3 length equals 14 residues. The germline V gene encodes CDR1 SEHNR and CDR2 FQNEAQ (reference sequence). Here the CDR3 DNA reads TGTGCCGGGGCAACACAGGGATTCACAGATACGCAGTATTTT. Translated, it gives CAGATQGFTDTQYF.

The J gene is TRBJ1-1, the V gene TRBV2; D ambiguous. V lost 1 base to trimming and J lost 3 bases, with 15 bases between them. Germline lookup yields CDR1 SNHLY and CDR2 FYNNEI. This CDR3 spans 16 amino acids. The CDR3 sequence: CASSEGGIGRDTEAFF. In DNA form, the CDR3 reads TGTGCCAGCAGTGAAGGAGGGATTGGTCGGGACACTGAAGCTTTCTTT.

This clone appeared a few times. The chain is built from TRBV10-1 and TRBJ2-4, with 7 bases fitting TRBD2. CDR1 WNHNN and CDR2 SYGVQD come from the germline V gene (reference sequence). V shed 0 bases, J shed 4 bases, and the junction held 0 bases outside the gene matches. The CDR3 loop spans 14 amino acids. CDR3 sequence reads: CASSESGGKNIQYF. The CDR3 nucleotides read TGCGCCAGCAGTGAGTCGGGGGGGAAAAACATTCAGTACTTC.

This chain uses TRBV18 with TRBJ2-7, with 7 bases aligning to TRBD1. This CDR3 spans 15 amino acids. Germline V lookup: CDR1 KGHSH, CDR2 LQKENI. J gave up 0 bases and V 3 bases, and 5 bases lay outside the gene matches. The CDR3 protein is CASSPGTVGSYEQYF. CDR3 bases: TGTGCCAGCTCACCCGGGACAGTGGGCTCCTACGAGCAGTACTTC.

Of note for this clone: The sample contains more than one DNA sequence encoding this CDR3. The J gene is TRBJ2-5, the V gene TRBV18, with TRBD2 identical over 16 bases. V shed 0 bases, J shed 5 bases, and the junction held 0 bases outside the gene matches. CDR3 size: 16 residues. Germline CDR1 is KGHSH and CDR2 is LQKENI. The CDR3 reads CASSPPGLAGGETQYF. As DNA, the CDR3 is TGTGCCAGCTCACCACCGGGACTAGCGGGAGGGGAGACCCAGTACTTC.

The chain combines TRBV11-3 with TRBJ2-3; 13 positions agree with TRBD2. The germline V gene has CDR1 SGHNT and CDR2 YENEEA. The V and J ends lost 5 bases and 2 bases, in that order; junction bases with no gene match: 13. This CDR3 is 19 amino acids long. CDR3 coding DNA: TGTGCCAGCAGCCCGACTAGCGGGAGGACCCTGACAGACACAGATACGCAGTATTTT. This gives the protein CASSPTSGRTLTDTDTQYF.

This chain connects TRBV28 to TRBJ1-4, with 9 bases identical to TRBD1. V shed 9 bases, J shed 8 bases, and the junction held 7 bases outside the gene matches. CDR1 and CDR2 from the germline V gene are MDHEN and SYDVKM. The CDR3 extends over 13 amino acids. The CDR3 loop reads CASQTGGREKLFF. The CDR3 nucleotides are TGTGCCAGTCAAACAGGGGGCCGAGAAAAACTGTTTTTT.

The V and J genes are TRBV7-9 and TRBJ1-1; no firm D call. There are 14 residues in the CDR3. CDR1 and CDR2 from the germline V gene are SEHNR and FQNEAQ (reference sequence). The germline V and J ends were trimmed by 7 bases and 3 bases, with 15 bases remaining between them. The CDR3 bases are TGTGCCAGCACCCTAGGCGGGTGGGACACTGAAGCTTTCTTT. Protein sequence: CASTLGGWDTEAFF.

This chain connects TRBV18 to TRBJ2-5, with 7 positions matching TRBD1. The CDR3 has 18 amino acids. V trimming: 6 bases; J trimming: 2 bases; junction bases outside the gene matches: 18. Germline lookup yields CDR1 KGHSH and CDR2 LQKENI. The CDR3 bases are TGTGCCAGCTCGCGCACGACAGGGCCCGATCACCTTCAAGAGACCCAGTACTTC. It codes for CASSRTTGPDHLQETQYF.

This chain joins TRBV7-2 and TRBJ1-3, with TRBD1 as a possible D gene (6 bases). Germline values: CDR1 SGHTA, CDR2 FQGNSA. The CDR3 is made up of 13 amino acids. Trimming left V 1 base short and J 5 bases short, with 6 bases between. For the CDR3, the DNA is TGTGCCAGCAGCTTAGGGGGGCGAAACACCATATATTTT. This sequence encodes CASSLGGRNTIYF.

V gene TRBV6-1 combines with J gene TRBJ2-7, with 9 bases fitting TRBD2. Germline values: CDR1 MNHNS, CDR2 SASEGT. J gave up 3 bases and V 4 bases, and 10 bases lay outside the gene matches. The CDR3 has 16 residues. The CDR3 DNA is TGTGCCAGCAGTGTCCCCCTAGCGGGGTCCAACTACGAGCAGTACTTC. Translating gives CASSVPLAGSNYEQYF.

This clone occurred once. The chain has TRBV6-1 and TRBJ2-3; tentatively, D is TRBD2 (6 bases). From germline, CDR1 is MNHNS and CDR2 SASEGT. Trimming shortened V by 4 bases and J by 0 bases, and 11 bases separated the two germline ends. This CDR3 has 15 residues. DNA of the CDR3: TGTGCCAGCAGTGTAATGGGGGGTAGCACAGATACGCAGTATTTT. Translated, it gives CASSVMGGSTDTQYF.

The V call is TRBV6-5, the J call TRBJ2-5, with D tentatively TRBD1 (6 bases). CDR3 length: 15 residues. The germline V and J ends were trimmed by 5 bases and 7 bases, with 20 bases remaining between them. Germline CDR1 MNHEY, CDR2 SVGAGI. DNA of the CDR3: TGTGCCAGCAGTCATCAGCCCAGGGGCTCTGGGACCCAGTACTTC. Its translation is CASSHQPRGSGTQYF.

The V call is TRBV9, the J call TRBJ2-1; 15 nucleotides align to TRBD2. This CDR3 contains 16 residues. CDR1 is SGDLS, CDR2 YYNGEE, per germline. Unmatched junction bases numbered 6, after V lost 4 bases and J lost 7 bases. Here the CDR3 DNA reads TGTGCCAGCAGCCCCCAGGGACTAGCGGGGGGTAATGAGCAGTTCTTC. This sequence encodes CASSPQGLAGGNEQFF.

A single count supports this clone. The rearrangement uses TRBV19 and TRBJ1-2, with D possibly matching TRBD1 (5 bases). Germline V gene data show CDR1 as LNHDA and CDR2 as SQIVND (reference sequence). Deletions cut 7 bases from V and 0 bases from J, with 12 bases between. The CDR3 sequence is 14 residues long. The CDR3 here is CASTTGTSNYGYTF. The CDR3 DNA follows: TGTGCCAGTACCACAGGAACTTCTAACTATGGCTACACCTTC.

V and J are TRBV5-6 and TRBJ2-7; D remains unclear. V was pared by 2 bases and J by 0 bases, with 6 bases between. The CDR3 consists of 13 residues. Germline CDR1 is SGHDT and CDR2 is YYEEEE. CDR3 region: CASSLEYSYEQYF. CDR3 bases: TGTGCCAGCAGCTTAGAGTACTCCTACGAGCAGTACTTC.